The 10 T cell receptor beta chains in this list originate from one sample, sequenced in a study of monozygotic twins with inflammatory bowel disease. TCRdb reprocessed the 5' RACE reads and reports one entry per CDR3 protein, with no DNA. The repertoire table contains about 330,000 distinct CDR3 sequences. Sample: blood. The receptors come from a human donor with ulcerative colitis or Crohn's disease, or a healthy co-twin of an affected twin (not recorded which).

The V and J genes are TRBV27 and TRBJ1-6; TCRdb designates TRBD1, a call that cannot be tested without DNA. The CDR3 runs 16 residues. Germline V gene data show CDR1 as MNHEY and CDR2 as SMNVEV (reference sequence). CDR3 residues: CASSPRRTGVRSPLHF.

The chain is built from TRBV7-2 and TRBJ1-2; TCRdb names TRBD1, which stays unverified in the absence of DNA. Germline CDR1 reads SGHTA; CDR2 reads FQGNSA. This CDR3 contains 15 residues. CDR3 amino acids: CASSSGSDRVNGYTF.

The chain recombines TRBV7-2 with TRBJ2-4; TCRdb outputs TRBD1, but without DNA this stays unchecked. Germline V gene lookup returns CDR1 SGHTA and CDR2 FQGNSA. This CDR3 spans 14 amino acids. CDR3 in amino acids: CASSLGGDKNIQYF.

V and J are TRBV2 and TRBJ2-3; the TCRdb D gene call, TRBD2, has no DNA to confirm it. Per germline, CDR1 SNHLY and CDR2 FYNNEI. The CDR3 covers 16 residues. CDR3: CASSGPSDSSTDTQYF.

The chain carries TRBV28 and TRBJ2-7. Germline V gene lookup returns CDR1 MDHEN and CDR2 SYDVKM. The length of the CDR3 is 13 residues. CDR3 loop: CASSFLRAPEQYF. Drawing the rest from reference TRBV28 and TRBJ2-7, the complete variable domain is DVKVTQSSRYLVKRTGEKVFLECVQDMDHENMFWYRQDPGLGLRLIYFSYDVKMKEKGDIPEGYSVSREKKERFSLILESASTNQTSMYLCASSFLRAPEQYFGPGTRLTVT.

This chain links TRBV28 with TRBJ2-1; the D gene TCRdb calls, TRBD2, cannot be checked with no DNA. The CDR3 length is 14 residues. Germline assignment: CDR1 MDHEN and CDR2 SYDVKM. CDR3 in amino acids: CASSSGAPYNEQFF.

The CDR3 region is CASSVVRQGVREQYF. The rearrangement joins TRBV7-8 to TRBJ2-7; TCRdb's D gene call, TRBD1, goes unchecked for lack of DNA. CDR1 and CDR2 (germline): SGHVS, FQNEAQ. The CDR3 spans 15 residues.

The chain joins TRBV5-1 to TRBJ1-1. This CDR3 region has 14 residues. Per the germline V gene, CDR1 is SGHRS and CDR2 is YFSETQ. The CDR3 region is CASSLEDMNTEAFF. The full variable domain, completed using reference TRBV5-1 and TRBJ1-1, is KAGVTQTPRYLIKTRGQQVTLSCSPISGHRSVSWYQQTPGQGLQFLFEYFSETQRNKGNFPGRFSGRQFSNSRSEMNVSTLELGDSALYLCASSLEDMNTEAFFGQGTRLTVV.

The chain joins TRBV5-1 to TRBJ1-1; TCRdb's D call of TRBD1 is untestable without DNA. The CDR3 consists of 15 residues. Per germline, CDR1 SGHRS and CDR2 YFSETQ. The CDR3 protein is CASSWDSARSTEAFF.

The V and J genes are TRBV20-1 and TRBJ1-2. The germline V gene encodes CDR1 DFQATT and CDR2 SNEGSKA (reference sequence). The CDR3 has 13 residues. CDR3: CSAAGSLNYGYTF.